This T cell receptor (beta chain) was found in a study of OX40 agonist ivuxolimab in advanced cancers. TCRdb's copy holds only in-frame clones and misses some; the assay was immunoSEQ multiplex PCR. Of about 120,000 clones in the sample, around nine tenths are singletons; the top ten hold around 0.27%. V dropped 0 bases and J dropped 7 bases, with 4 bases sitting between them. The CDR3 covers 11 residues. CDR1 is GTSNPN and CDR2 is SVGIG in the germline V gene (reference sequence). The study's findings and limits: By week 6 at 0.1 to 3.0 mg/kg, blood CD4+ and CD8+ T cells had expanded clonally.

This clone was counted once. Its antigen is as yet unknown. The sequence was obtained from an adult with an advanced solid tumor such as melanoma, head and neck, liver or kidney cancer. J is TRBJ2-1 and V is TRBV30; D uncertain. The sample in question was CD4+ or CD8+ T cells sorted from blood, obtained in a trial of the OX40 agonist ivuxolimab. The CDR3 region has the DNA TGTGCCTGGAGTGTAGATAATGAGCAGTTCTTC. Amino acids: CAWSVDNEQFF.